This entry features one TCR beta chain sequence. In the original analysis: How many nucleated cells were present was estimated from reference gene primer amplification. Assay: immunoSEQ multiplex PCR; the TCRdb copy retains only in-frame clones and omits some. V and J calls plus clone size are reproduced from that table; the DNA served to infer D and trimming. The sample holds roughly 120,000 clones, under 80% seen once. The data originate from a study of blood T cell repertoires in COVID-19. Across the whole study: The United States, Italy and Spain were the sources of the acute and convalescent COVID-19 samples. In each case, the material was cDNA or gDNA derived from T cells, B-cell-depleted T cells, or PBMCs.

The source of this sequence is an older man with acute or convalescent COVID-19. Material: peripheral blood.

Here the CDR3 DNA reads TGTGCCAGTAGTTTTACGGACAGTCTCGGCTCTTATGGCTACACCTTC. Residues: CASSFTDSLGSYGYTF. The chain recombines TRBV19 with TRBJ1-2; TRBD1 is a possible D gene (6 bases). CDR1 and CDR2 from the germline V gene are LNHDA and SQIVND (reference sequence). V lost 5 bases to trimming and J lost 5 bases, with 21 bases between them. The CDR3 sequence is 16 residues long.